This T cell receptor (beta chain) came from a study of shared clonotypes between healthy human individuals. Study-level results: Shared clonotypes across all four donors exceeded non-shared ones in generation probability. Naive subsets, compared against memory subsets, generally had larger estimated richness values. Inspection by rarefaction showed sorted-subset sequencing to be incomplete despite large depth.

Generated by immunoSEQ multiplex PCR, the TCRdb table keeps only in-frame clones and is missing some. The table has about 320,000 clones, about nine tenths seen once. With regard to this clone: As yet, its antigen is unknown.

Germline lookup yields CDR1 PRHDT and CDR2 FYEKMQ (reference sequence). The V segment lost 0 bases and the J segment 1 base; nucleotides outside the gene matches: 3. The CDR3 is 16 amino acids. CD8 memory merged CD45RO+ with CCR7-negative CD45RA+ TemRA cells. The sequenced material came from memory CD8+ T cells sorted from blood. The subset is: CD45RO+ cells pooled with CCR7-negative TemRA cells. The clonotype was recovered from a man younger than 30 in good health. This chain links TRBV13 with TRBJ1-5, with 7 positions matching TRBD1. The DNA for the CDR3 is TGTGCCAGCAGCTTAGGAGGGGGCGCGAGCAATCAGCCCCAGCATTTT. The encoded protein is CASSLGGGASNQPQHF.